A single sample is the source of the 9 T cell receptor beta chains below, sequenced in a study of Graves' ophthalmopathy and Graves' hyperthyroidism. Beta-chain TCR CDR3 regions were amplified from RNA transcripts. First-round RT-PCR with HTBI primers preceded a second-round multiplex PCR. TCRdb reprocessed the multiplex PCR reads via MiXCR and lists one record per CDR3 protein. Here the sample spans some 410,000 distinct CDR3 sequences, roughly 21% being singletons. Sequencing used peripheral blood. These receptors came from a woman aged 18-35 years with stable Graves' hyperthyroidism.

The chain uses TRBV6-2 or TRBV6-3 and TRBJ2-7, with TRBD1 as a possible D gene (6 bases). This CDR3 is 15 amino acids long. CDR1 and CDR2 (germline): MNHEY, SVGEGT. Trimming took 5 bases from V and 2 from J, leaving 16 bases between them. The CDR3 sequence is CASSPIYRVTYEQYF. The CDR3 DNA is TGTGCCAGCAGTCCAATCTACAGGGTAACCTACGAGCAGTACTTC.

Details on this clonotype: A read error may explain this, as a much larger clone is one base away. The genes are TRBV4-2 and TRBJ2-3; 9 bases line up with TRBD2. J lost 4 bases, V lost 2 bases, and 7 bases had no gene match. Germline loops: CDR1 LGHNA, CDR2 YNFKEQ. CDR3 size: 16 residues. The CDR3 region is CASSQQAGGSADTQYF. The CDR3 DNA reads TGTGCCAGCAGCCAACAAGCGGGAGGTAGCGCAGATACGCAGTATTTT.

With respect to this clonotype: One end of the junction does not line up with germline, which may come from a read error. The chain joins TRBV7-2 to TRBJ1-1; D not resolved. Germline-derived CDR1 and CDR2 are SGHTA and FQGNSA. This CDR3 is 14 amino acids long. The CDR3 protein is CASSLWSLYTDAFF. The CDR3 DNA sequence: TGTGCCAGCAGCTTATGGTCGTTGTACACTGATGCTTTCTTT.

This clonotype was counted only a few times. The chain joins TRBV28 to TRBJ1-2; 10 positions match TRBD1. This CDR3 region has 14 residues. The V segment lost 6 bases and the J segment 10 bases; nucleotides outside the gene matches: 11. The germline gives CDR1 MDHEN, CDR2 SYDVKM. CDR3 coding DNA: TGTGCCAGCAGGACCGGGACAGGGGCTTTTGACTACACCTTC. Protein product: CASRTGTGAFDYTF.

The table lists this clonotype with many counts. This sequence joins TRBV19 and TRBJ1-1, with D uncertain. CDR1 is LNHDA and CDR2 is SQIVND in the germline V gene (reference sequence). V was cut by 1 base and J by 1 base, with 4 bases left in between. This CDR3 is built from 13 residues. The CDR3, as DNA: TGTGCCAGTAGTATAGCGCAGAACACTGAAGCTTTCTTT. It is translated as CASSIAQNTEAFF.

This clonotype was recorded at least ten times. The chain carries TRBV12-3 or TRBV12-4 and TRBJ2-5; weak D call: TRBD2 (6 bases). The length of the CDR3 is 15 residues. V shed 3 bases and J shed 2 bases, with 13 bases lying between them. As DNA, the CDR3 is TGTGCCAGCAGTTTGATTTTAGGAGGGCAAGAGACCCAGTACTTC. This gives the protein CASSLILGGQETQYF.

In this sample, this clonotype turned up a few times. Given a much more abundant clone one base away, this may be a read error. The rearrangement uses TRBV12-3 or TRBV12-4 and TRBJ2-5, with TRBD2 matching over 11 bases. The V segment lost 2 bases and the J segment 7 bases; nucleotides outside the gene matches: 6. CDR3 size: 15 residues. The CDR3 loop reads CASSLRTSGRGTQYF. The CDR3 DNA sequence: TGTGCCAGCAGTTTAAGAACTAGCGGGAGAGGGACCCAGTACTTC.

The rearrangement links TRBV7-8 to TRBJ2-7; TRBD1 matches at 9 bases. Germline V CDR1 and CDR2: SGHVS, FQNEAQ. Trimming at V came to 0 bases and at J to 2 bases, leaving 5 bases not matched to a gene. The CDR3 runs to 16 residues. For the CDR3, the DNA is TGTGCCAGCAGCTTAGCGGCCGGGACAGGGACCTACGAGCAGTACTTC. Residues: CASSLAAGTGTYEQYF.

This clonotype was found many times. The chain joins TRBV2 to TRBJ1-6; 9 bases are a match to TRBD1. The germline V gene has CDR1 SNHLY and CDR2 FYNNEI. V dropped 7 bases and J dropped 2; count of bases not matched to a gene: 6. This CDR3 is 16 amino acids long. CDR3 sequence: CASNPQGAPYNSPLHF. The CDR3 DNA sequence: TGTGCCAGCAACCCACAGGGGGCGCCCTATAATTCACCCCTCCACTTT.